These 32 T cell receptor beta chains came from one sample sequenced in a study of blood T cell repertoires in COVID-19. Libraries were prepared by immunoSEQ multiplex PCR; TCRdb keeps only in-frame clonotypes and omits some of them. The sample lists about 230,000 clones; nearly 85% were seen once. The source material was peripheral blood. The receptors stem from a woman under 40 with COVID-19, enrolled during active disease.

Regarding this clone: Other nucleotide sequences in the sample specify the same CDR3. V usage is TRBV24-1 and J usage is TRBJ2-1; TRBD2 matches 12 bases. The CDR3 loop spans 16 amino acids. Germline V gene lookup returns CDR1 KGHDR and CDR2 SFDVKD. V was pared by 3 bases and J by 4 bases, with 3 bases of the junction left unmatched. The CDR3 loop is CATSDPTSGGYNEQFF. The CDR3 nucleotides are TGTGCCACCAGTGATCCCACTAGCGGGGGGTACAATGAGCAGTTCTTC.

The chain combines TRBV7-9 with TRBJ2-4, with 11 positions matching TRBD2. CDR1 SEHNR and CDR2 FQNEAQ come from the germline V gene (reference sequence). V was pared by 1 base and J by 8 bases, with 4 bases of the junction left unmatched. The CDR3 is made up of 15 amino acids. CDR3 loop: CASSLEGLAVHIQYF. Written as DNA, the CDR3 is TGTGCCAGCAGCTTAGAGGGACTAGCGGTCCACATTCAGTACTTC.

This clone showed up just once. The chain carries TRBV3-1 (or the pseudogene TRBV3-2) and TRBJ2-1; 8 bases line up with TRBD2. Unmatched junction bases numbered 7, after V lost 0 bases and J lost 0 bases. Germline V CDR1 and CDR2: LGHDT, YNNKEL (reference sequence). CDR3 length equals 18 residues. DNA of the CDR3: TGTGCCAGCAGCCAAGATCGGTCGCTAGCGGGCTCCTACAATGAGCAGTTCTTC. It yields the protein CASSQDRSLAGSYNEQFF.

The V gene is TRBV7-2, the J gene TRBJ2-3; 11 nucleotides line up with TRBD1. V was pared by 5 bases and J by 6 bases, with 10 bases of the junction left unmatched. CDR3 length equals 16 residues. Germline V gene data show CDR1 as SGHTA and CDR2 as FQGNSA. CDR3: CASSPTRTGGADTQYF. The CDR3 bases are TGTGCCAGCAGCCCGACGCGGACAGGGGGCGCGGATACGCAGTATTTT.

This chain links TRBV19 with TRBJ2-3; 7 bases are shared with TRBD2. After removal of 1 base from V and 6 bases from J, the junction contained 4 bases not matched to a gene. This CDR3 spans 14 amino acids. The germline V gene has CDR1 LNHDA and CDR2 SQIVND (reference sequence). The CDR3 loop reads CASSIGGGGDTQYF. The CDR3, as DNA: TGTGCCAGTAGTATAGGTGGGGGAGGGGATACGCAGTATTTT. Full variable domain (remainder filled in from reference TRBV19 and TRBJ2-3): DGGITQSPKYLFRKEGQNVTLSCEQNLNHDAMYWYRQDPGQGLRLIYYSQIVNDFQKGDIAEGYSVSREKKESFPLTVTSAQKNPTAFYLCASSIGGGGDTQYFGPGTRLTVL.

The chain carries TRBV6-1 and TRBJ2-3; 9 bases align to TRBD2. The CDR3 consists of 16 residues. V shed 0 bases and J 6 bases; nucleotides not matched to a gene: 7. The germline CDR1 and CDR2 sequences are MNHNS and SASEGT. Written as DNA, the CDR3 is TGTGCCAGCAGTGAAGCGCCAGCGGGAGGCCAGGATACGCAGTATTTT. Translation gives CASSEAPAGGQDTQYF.

The gene calls are TRBV19 and TRBJ1-6, with 7 nucleotides matching TRBD1. Trimming cost V 8 bases and J 7 bases; bases outside gene matches: 2. Germline V CDR1 and CDR2: LNHDA, SQIVND (reference sequence). The CDR3 is 12 amino acids. The CDR3 loop reads CASQGVNSPLHF. CDR3 in DNA: TGTGCCAGTCAGGGGGTAAATTCACCCCTCCACTTT.

J is TRBJ2-5 and V is TRBV14, with a weak D call TRBD2 (6 bases). The CDR3 is 15 residues long. Germline V gene lookup returns CDR1 SGHDN and CDR2 FVKESK. V was pared by 3 bases and J by 5 bases, with 16 bases between. CDR3 protein: CASSHVGPGGETQYF. As DNA, the CDR3 is TGTGCCAGCAGCCATGTGGGTCCCGGAGGGGAGACCCAGTACTTC.

This clone was detected a few times. J is TRBJ2-7 and V is TRBV10-3; D unclear. Per the germline V gene, CDR1 is ENHRY and CDR2 is SYGVKD. The CDR3 has 14 residues. The V and J ends lost 2 bases and 2 bases respectively, with 10 bases between them. The CDR3 bases are TGTGCCATCAGTGAGAGTCGCAGAACCTACGAGCAGTACTTC. As protein: CAISESRRTYEQYF.

This clone appeared a single time. The chain has TRBV11-1 and TRBJ2-1; 9 bases line up with TRBD2. CDR1 SGHAT and CDR2 FQDESV come from the germline V gene (reference sequence). V trimming: 6 bases; J trimming: 4 bases; junction bases outside the gene matches: 7. The CDR3 totals 15 residues. The CDR3 sequence: CASSVAGGLYNEQFF. CDR3 DNA sequence: TGTGCCAGCAGTGTGGCGGGAGGGCTTTACAATGAGCAGTTCTTC.

The chain carries TRBV18 and TRBJ2-5; 8 bases line up with TRBD1. Germline V CDR1 and CDR2: KGHSH, LQKENI. The CDR3 extends over 17 amino acids. V shed 3 bases and J 2 bases; nucleotides not matched to a gene: 11. CDR3 sequence (DNA): TGTGCCAGCTCACCCGAGACAGGGGTGAATCCTCAAGAGACCCAGTACTTC. Translated: CASSPETGVNPQETQYF.

The chain couples TRBV5-4 to TRBJ1-2; TRBD1 is a possible D gene (5 bases). Per the germline V gene, CDR1 is SGHNT and CDR2 is YYREEE (reference sequence). There are 16 residues in the CDR3. V lost 4 bases and J lost 2, with 18 bases in between. The CDR3 coding sequence is TGTGCCAGCAGCCCCTTTAGGGGATTTCTGAACTATGGCTACACCTTC. Amino acids: CASSPFRGFLNYGYTF.

The chain joins TRBV5-1 to TRBJ1-1; D unclear. V shed 0 bases and J shed 7 bases, with 10 bases lying between them. Germline V gene sequence: CDR1 SGHRS, CDR2 YFSETQ. The CDR3 runs 13 residues. The CDR3 DNA follows: TGCGCCAGCAGCTTGGGGAGACCGGATGAAGCTTTCTTT. It translates to CASSLGRPDEAFF.

V gene TRBV24-1 combines with J gene TRBJ2-1; 13 bases are a match to TRBD2. CDR3 length: 16 residues. V lost 5 bases, J lost 12 bases, and 12 bases stayed unmatched. Germline V lookup: CDR1 KGHDR, CDR2 SFDVKD. As DNA, the CDR3 is TGTGCCACCAGTGGGGGAGGACTAGCGGGAGATAGAGGGCAGTTCTTC. Residues: CATSGGGLAGDRGQFF.

The chain uses TRBV4-3 and TRBJ2-3, with TRBD1 as a possible D gene (6 bases). The CDR3 extends over 14 amino acids. The V gene lost 2 bases and the J gene lost 0 bases, with 6 bases spanning the gap. Per germline, CDR1 LGHNA and CDR2 YSLEER. In DNA, the CDR3 is TGCGCCAGCAGCCAACAGGGGAGCACAGATACGCAGTATTTT. Translated: CASSQQGSTDTQYF.

The chain couples TRBV19 to TRBJ1-3; D might be TRBD1 (5 bases). CDR1 and CDR2 from the germline V gene are LNHDA and SQIVND (reference sequence). The CDR3 contains 14 residues. With 5 bases removed from V and 7 bases from J, the gap between germline ends came to 15 bases. The CDR3 here is CASSPPGLQNTIYF. The CDR3, as DNA: TGTGCCAGTAGTCCCCCGGGACTCCAGAACACCATATATTTT.

Notes on this clone: Within the sample, other DNA sequences also encode this same CDR3. The CDR3 sequence: CASSLGQGSNEQFF. The CDR3 DNA sequence: TGCGCCAGCAGCTTGGGACAGGGTTCTAATGAGCAGTTCTTC. The V call is TRBV5-1, the J call TRBJ2-1; TRBD1 matches at 7 bases. The junction had 4 bases not matched to a gene; V was cut back by 0 bases and J by 7 bases. The CDR3 totals 14 residues. Germline-derived CDR1 and CDR2 are SGHRS and YFSETQ.

The rearrangement joins TRBV7-6 to TRBJ1-1; D gene ambiguous. The V end lost 3 bases, the J end lost 0 bases, and 14 bases lay between the germline ends. This CDR3 contains 16 residues. Germline V gives CDR1 SGHVS, CDR2 FNYEAQ. The CDR3 sequence: CASSFDRGRMNTEAFF. CDR3 bases: TGTGCCAGCAGCTTTGATCGGGGTCGGATGAACACTGAAGCTTTCTTT. Variable domain in full (rest from reference TRBV7-6 and TRBJ1-1): GAGVSQSPRYKVTKRGQDVALRCDPISGHVSLYWYRQALGQGPEFLTYFNYEAQQDKSGLPNDRFSAERPEGSISTLTIQRTEQRDSAMYRCASSFDRGRMNTEAFFGQGTRLTVV.

The gene calls are TRBV6-6 and TRBJ1-3; no clear D gene. This CDR3 comprises 15 residues. Germline V gene sequence: CDR1 MNHNY, CDR2 SVGAGI (reference sequence). The ends were cut back, 0 bases at V and 1 base at J, with 7 bases in the middle. The CDR3 DNA is TGTGCCAGCAGTTACTCCTCTATTTCTGGAAACACCATATATTTT. Translated: CASSYSSISGNTIYF.

The chain joins TRBV7-2 to TRBJ2-3; 14 nucleotides align to TRBD2. The CDR3 has 17 amino acids. The V and J ends lost 5 bases and 0 bases, in that order; junction bases with no gene match: 4. The germline gives CDR1 SGHTA, CDR2 FQGNSA. The DNA of the CDR3 is TGTGCCAGCAGCCCAAGACTAGCGGGAGGGAGCACAGATACGCAGTATTTT. Translated, it gives CASSPRLAGGSTDTQYF.

CDR3 DNA: TGTGCCAGCAGCCTCACAGGCAACCCTAATGAAAAACTGTTTTTT. As protein: CASSLTGNPNEKLFF. The chain employs TRBV2 and TRBJ1-4; D is perhaps TRBD1 (5 bases). Germline V gene sequence: CDR1 SNHLY, CDR2 FYNNEI. V gave up 6 bases and J gave up 3 bases, with 14 bases separating them. This CDR3 is built from 15 residues.

The rearrangement links TRBV14 to TRBJ1-1; D is ambiguous. V lost 6 bases to trimming and J lost 1 base, with 9 bases between them. CDR1 SGHDN and CDR2 FVKESK come from the germline V gene. The CDR3 runs 13 residues. The CDR3 DNA sequence: TGTGCCAGCAGTAATACAGCGAACACTGAAGCTTTCTTT. As protein: CASSNTANTEAFF.

This clone has a single count. The rearrangement uses TRBV7-2 and TRBJ1-5; the D gene is possibly TRBD1 (6 bases). V gave up 3 bases and J gave up 4 bases, with 10 bases separating them. Germline CDR1 and CDR2: SGHTA and FQGNSA. The CDR3 is made up of 14 amino acids. The CDR3 sequence: CASSFKGGNQPQHF. Written as DNA, the CDR3 is TGTGCCAGCAGCTTTAAGGGGGGGAATCAGCCCCAGCATTTT.

The chain combines TRBV18 with TRBJ2-2; D is uncertain. Germline V gene sequence: CDR1 KGHSH, CDR2 LQKENI. The CDR3 runs 14 residues. With 7 bases removed from V and 3 bases from J, the gap between germline ends came to 12 bases. The CDR3 reads CASYQSPDTGELFF. The CDR3 DNA reads as TGTGCCAGCTACCAGTCGCCCGACACCGGGGAGCTGTTTTTT.

The chain carries TRBV2 and TRBJ1-1; D is possibly TRBD1 (5 bases). V lost 4 bases to trimming and J lost 2 bases, with 14 bases between them. The germline CDR1 and CDR2 sequences are SNHLY and FYNNEI. The CDR3 totals 15 residues. CDR3 loop: CASSVYGGSNTEAFF. The CDR3, as DNA: TGTGCCAGCAGTGTTTACGGGGGGAGTAACACTGAAGCTTTCTTT.

In regard to this clone: Compared with germline, one end of the junction differs, possibly owing to a read error. The chain combines TRBV7-9 with TRBJ1-2; 7 bases fit TRBD1. Germline V lookup: CDR1 SEHNR, CDR2 FQNEAQ (reference sequence). CDR3 length: 15 residues. CDR3 sequence (DNA): TGTACCAGCAGCTTAGCACCAGACAGGGTAGCTGGCTACACCTTC. Its translation: CTSSLAPDRVAGYTF.

The chain links TRBV5-4 to TRBJ2-6; 10 positions match TRBD2. V lost 2 bases, J lost 0 bases, and 5 bases stayed unmatched. The germline V gene has CDR1 SGHNT and CDR2 YYREEE (reference sequence). The CDR3 runs 18 residues. The CDR3 DNA is TGTGCCAGCAGCTTAACTAGCGGGATTTACTCTGGGGCCAACGTCCTGACTTTC. Its protein is CASSLTSGIYSGANVLTF.

The chain recombines TRBV30 with TRBJ1-4, with 8 bases identical to TRBD1. There are 13 residues in the CDR3. Trimming at V came to 4 bases and at J to 8 bases, leaving 6 bases not matched to a gene. The germline V gene has CDR1 GTSNPN and CDR2 SVGIG (reference sequence). CDR3 coding DNA: TGTGCCTGGAACACAGGGGGGAGGGAAAAACTGTTTTTT. Translation gives CAWNTGGREKLFF.

The chain employs TRBV27 and TRBJ2-1, with D perhaps TRBD2 (6 bases). The germline V and J ends were trimmed by 2 bases and 9 bases, with 11 bases remaining between them. Germline-derived CDR1 and CDR2 are MNHEY and SMNVEV (reference sequence). The CDR3 spans 13 residues. In nucleotides, the CDR3 is TGTGCCAGCAGTTTACTGGGGGGAGGTGAGCAGTTCTTC. Protein sequence: CASSLLGGGEQFF.

This chain links TRBV5-1 with TRBJ2-1; D is perhaps TRBD1 (5 bases). This CDR3 is built from 14 residues. Germline V gives CDR1 SGHRS, CDR2 YFSETQ. Trimming shortened V by 0 bases and J by 5 bases, and 9 bases separated the two germline ends. This CDR3 is CASSLGQKNNEQFF. The CDR3 bases are TGCGCCAGCAGCTTGGGACAGAAGAACAATGAGCAGTTCTTC. The variable domain in full, completed from reference TRBV5-1 and TRBJ2-1, reads KAGVTQTPRYLIKTRGQQVTLSCSPISGHRSVSWYQQTPGQGLQFLFEYFSETQRNKGNFPGRFSGRQFSNSRSEMNVSTLELGDSALYLCASSLGQKNNEQFFGPGTRLTVL.

V and J are TRBV6-6 and TRBJ2-7; no firm D call. Trimming removed 2 bases at V and 0 bases at J, with 11 bases between. The germline gives CDR1 MNHNY, CDR2 SVGAGI (reference sequence). CDR3 length: 15 amino acids. CDR3 amino acids: CASSYVPGHSYEQYF. CDR3 nucleotides: TGTGCCAGCAGTTACGTCCCAGGCCACTCCTACGAGCAGTACTTC.

This chain uses TRBV14 with TRBJ2-5; D perhaps matches TRBD1 (6 bases). CDR1 is SGHDN and CDR2 is FVKESK in the germline V gene. V lost 3 bases and J lost 1, with 18 bases in between. This CDR3 has 17 residues. The CDR3: CASSQDTRDRLQETQYF. CDR3 coding DNA: TGTGCCAGCAGCCAGGATACTAGAGACAGGCTCCAAGAGACCCAGTACTTC.